The rows below give T cell receptor beta chains drawn from one sample of a study of cytomegalovirus exposure and HLA in healthy donors. Method: immunoSEQ multiplex PCR; TCRdb's copy keeps in-frame clones and lacks some. The sample has about 190,000 clones; approximately 84% are singletons. Specimen: PBMCs. The receptors here all came from a boy between 5 and 17 years old in good health and CMV-seronegative. Each CDR3 is given with its conserved first and last residue. Fields, in order: CDR3 protein, CDR3 DNA, clone size, V gene, D gene, J gene. A D gene is named only where the DNA matches it firmly. Expanded clones are given a class, and other clones once, few, many or no size at all.

CASSLGLGTDTQYF	TGTGCCAGTAGTCTCGGACTGGGCACAGATACGCAGTATTTT	NA	TRBV19	NA	TRBJ2-3
CASSLSAGTGYGYTF	TGCGCCAGCAGCTTGAGTGCGGGGACGGGCTATGGCTACACCTTC	NA	TRBV5-1	NA	TRBJ1-2
CASSFSQGYGYTF	TGTGCCAGCAGCTTTAGCCAGGGCTATGGCTACACCTTC	NA	TRBV7-3	NA	TRBJ1-2
CAWGSGRACEQYF	TGTGCCTGGGGGAGCGGGAGGGCCTGCGAGCAGTACTTC	NA	TRBV30	TRBD2	TRBJ2-7
CASSLDRAAGNTIYF	TGCGCCAGCAGCTTGGACAGGGCGGCCGGAAACACCATATATTTT	NA	TRBV5-1	NA	TRBJ1-3
CASYRQGSEAFF	TGTGCCAGCTACCGACAGGGCTCTGAAGCTTTCTTT	NA	TRBV7-2	TRBD1	TRBJ1-1
CASSQDPQGRWSTTQYF	TGCGCCAGCAGCCAAGACCCCCAAGGCAGGTGGTCTACGACGCAGTACTTC	NA	TRBV4-1	NA	TRBJ2-7
CASRTGGGGPRDTQYF	TGTGCCAGCAGAACCGGTGGGGGGGGGCCGAGAGATACGCAGTATTTT	NA	TRBV7-9	NA	TRBJ2-3
CASRAGSGPSGDGYTF	TGCGCCAGCAGAGCCGGGTCAGGCCCGTCGGGGGATGGCTACACCTTC	NA	TRBV5-1	NA	TRBJ1-2
CASRALAAGGAQYF	TGTGCCAGCAGAGCACTAGCGGCGGGGGGGGCCCAGTACTTC	NA	TRBV6-6	TRBD2	TRBJ2-5
CASSLVGVRETYTEAFF	TGTGCCAGCAGCTTAGTTGGCGTCAGGGAAACGTACACTGAAGCTTTCTTT	NA	TRBV11-2	NA	TRBJ1-1
CASKVANSYNEQFF	TGTGCCAGCAAAGTAGCTAACTCCTACAATGAGCAGTTCTTC	NA	TRBV7-8	NA	TRBJ2-1
CASSQEGGVKTEAFF	TGCGCCAGCAGCCAAGAAGGCGGGGTAAAGACTGAAGCTTTCTTT	NA	TRBV4-1	NA	TRBJ1-1
CASKGPGDQPQHF	TGTGCCAGCAAGGGTCCCGGGGATCAGCCCCAGCATTTT	NA	TRBV6-5	NA	TRBJ1-5
CASSVVLGGEQFF	TGTGCCAGCAGCGTAGTGTTAGGGGGAGAGCAGTTCTTC	NA	TRBV9	NA	TRBJ2-1
CSVEGTGVNEQFF	TGCAGCGTTGAAGGCACAGGAGTGAATGAGCAGTTCTTC	NA	TRBV29-1	NA	TRBJ2-1
CASSTLNYGYTF	TGTGCCAGCAGTACATTAAACTATGGCTACACCTTC	NA	TRBV25-1	NA	TRBJ1-2
CASTYSASTYEQYF	TGTGCCAGCACATATAGCGCATCTACCTACGAGCAGTACTTC	NA	TRBV2	NA	TRBJ2-7
CASKTGGWNTEAFF	TGTGCCAGCAAGACAGGGGGCTGGAACACTGAAGCTTTCTTT	few	TRBV2	TRBD1	TRBJ1-1
CAISSDSEGFYEQYF	TGTGCCATCTCGTCGGACAGTGAAGGATTCTACGAGCAGTACTTC	NA	TRBV10-3	NA	TRBJ2-7
CASSLASGTTRGETQYF	TGCGCCAGCAGCTTGGCTTCAGGGACGACTCGGGGGGAGACCCAGTACTTC	NA	TRBV5-1	NA	TRBJ2-5
CASSVDTLYGYTF	TGTGCCAGCAGCGTGGACACCCTATATGGCTACACCTTC	NA	TRBV2	NA	TRBJ1-2
CASSMDREYTGELFF	TGTGCCAGTAGTATGGACAGGGAATACACCGGGGAGCTGTTTTTT	NA	TRBV19	TRBD1	TRBJ2-2
CASLLAGVSCYNEQFF	TGTGCCAGCTTGTTAGCGGGAGTGTCGTGTTACAATGAGCAGTTCTTC	once	TRBV4-2	TRBD2	TRBJ2-1
CASSPAGNSNQPQHF	TGTGCCAGCTCACCAGCAGGGAATAGCAATCAGCCCCAGCATTTT	NA	TRBV18	NA	TRBJ1-5
CASSEVETEAFF	TGTGCCAGCAGTGAAGTAGAGACTGAAGCTTTCTTT	NA	TRBV2	NA	TRBJ1-1
CASSPSMSSGGSYNEQFF	TGTGCCAGCTCACCATCCATGTCCAGCGGGGGCTCCTACAATGAGCAGTTCTTC	NA	TRBV18	TRBD2	TRBJ2-1
CASSWGREAFF	TGTGCCAGCAGTTGGGGCAGGGAAGCTTTCTTT	NA	TRBV28	NA	TRBJ1-1
CASSPPGNEQFF	TGTGCCAGCTCACCACCCGGGAATGAGCAGTTCTTC	NA	TRBV18	NA	TRBJ2-1
CASSPLGPTDTQYF	TGTGCCAGCAGCCCCCTGGGCCCCACAGATACGCAGTATTTT	NA	TRBV7-9	NA	TRBJ2-3
CASSDLGGRNEKLFF	TGTGCCAGCAGTGATCTGGGAGGGCGGAATGAAAAACTGTTTTTT	once	TRBV25-1	NA	TRBJ1-4
CASSDTDRDFQVPYPNYGYTF	TGTGCCAGCAGTGACACGGACAGGGACTTCCAAGTCCCCTATCCCAACTATGGCTACACCTTC	few	TRBV6-4	TRBD1	TRBJ1-2
CASSLDRETQYF	TGTGCCAGCAGTCTAGACAGAGAGACCCAGTACTTC	NA	TRBV6-5	NA	TRBJ2-5
CASSRLPTGIGEKLFF	TGTGCCAGCAGTCGACTCCCAACAGGGATCGGTGAAAAACTGTTTTTT	few	TRBV6-6	NA	TRBJ1-4
CASSHGTLGGNEQFF	TGCGCCAGCAGCCATGGGACCCTGGGGGGCAATGAGCAGTTCTTC	NA	TRBV5-1	NA	TRBJ2-1
CAWSVQAGHADTQYF	TGTGCCTGGAGTGTACAGGCAGGGCACGCAGATACGCAGTATTTT	NA	TRBV30	NA	TRBJ2-3
CASSSYDREETQYF	TGTGCCAGTAGTTCATATGACAGGGAAGAGACCCAGTACTTC	NA	TRBV19	TRBD1	TRBJ2-5
CAIRGPTPRHEQFF	TGTGCCATCCGCGGCCCCACGCCCCGGCATGAGCAGTTCTTC	NA	TRBV6-7	NA	TRBJ2-1
CATSPEARDYGYTF	TGTGCCACCTCCCCTGAGGCACGGGACTATGGCTACACCTTC	once	TRBV7-8	NA	TRBJ1-2
CSVGLAGDEQFF	TGCAGCGTTGGACTAGCGGGGGATGAGCAGTTCTTC	once	TRBV29-1	TRBD2	TRBJ2-1
CASTQGAGELFF	TGTGCCAGCACCCAGGGCGCCGGGGAGCTGTTTTTT	NA	TRBV14	NA	TRBJ2-2
CASSQVTNYGYTF	TGTGCCAGCAGCCAAGTCACTAACTATGGCTACACCTTC	NA	TRBV14	NA	TRBJ1-2
CATSTDRHSNQPQHF	TGTGCCACCAGCACTGACAGACATAGCAATCAGCCCCAGCATTTT	NA	TRBV27	NA	TRBJ1-5
CSVEVVSRGQQEQYF	TGCAGCGTTGAAGTAGTTAGCAGGGGGCAGCAAGAGCAGTACTTC	NA	TRBV29-1	TRBD1	TRBJ2-7
CASSLTSGYEQYF	TGTGCCAGCAGCTTGACTAGCGGCTACGAGCAGTACTTC	NA	TRBV5-6	TRBD2	TRBJ2-7
CSVPGGLFF	TGCAGCGTTCCCGGGGGGCTGTTTTTT	NA	TRBV29-1	NA	TRBJ2-2
CASRGDGFNQPQHF	TGTGCCAGCAGGGGCGACGGATTCAATCAGCCCCAGCATTTT	few	TRBV2	NA	TRBJ1-5
CASLSGGLQPQHF	TGTGCCAGCCTTAGCGGGGGTTTGCAGCCCCAGCATTTT	NA	TRBV28	NA	TRBJ1-5
CATEPGTGQYEQYF	TGTGCCACCGAGCCCGGGACAGGACAATACGAGCAGTACTTC	NA	TRBV28	TRBD1	TRBJ2-7
CASRTGGPPYEQYF	TGTGCCAGCCGAACAGGGGGGCCTCCCTACGAGCAGTACTTC	few	TRBV6-5	TRBD1	TRBJ2-7
CASSSQTGSSTEAFF	TGTGCCAGCAGCTCCCAGACAGGGTCGAGCACTGAAGCTTTCTTT	NA	TRBV7-6	TRBD1	TRBJ1-1
CASSQDGTESSGNTIYF	TGCGCCAGCAGCCAAGATGGGACAGAAAGCTCTGGAAACACCATATATTTT	few	TRBV4-1	TRBD1	TRBJ1-3
CASQTSGAYNEQFF	TGTGCCAGCCAGACTAGCGGAGCTTACAATGAGCAGTTCTTC	NA	TRBV28	TRBD2	TRBJ2-1
CASSQGTYYGYTF	TGTGCCAGCAGCCAAGGGACATACTATGGCTACACCTTC	NA	TRBV14	NA	TRBJ1-2
CASSLNDRMNTEAFF	TGTGCCAGCAGTTTAAACGACAGGATGAACACTGAAGCTTTCTTT	NA	TRBV27	NA	TRBJ1-1
CASSLQRGNTGELFF	TGTGCCAGCAGTTTGCAGCGGGGGAACACCGGGGAGCTGTTTTTT	NA	TRBV27	TRBD2	TRBJ2-2